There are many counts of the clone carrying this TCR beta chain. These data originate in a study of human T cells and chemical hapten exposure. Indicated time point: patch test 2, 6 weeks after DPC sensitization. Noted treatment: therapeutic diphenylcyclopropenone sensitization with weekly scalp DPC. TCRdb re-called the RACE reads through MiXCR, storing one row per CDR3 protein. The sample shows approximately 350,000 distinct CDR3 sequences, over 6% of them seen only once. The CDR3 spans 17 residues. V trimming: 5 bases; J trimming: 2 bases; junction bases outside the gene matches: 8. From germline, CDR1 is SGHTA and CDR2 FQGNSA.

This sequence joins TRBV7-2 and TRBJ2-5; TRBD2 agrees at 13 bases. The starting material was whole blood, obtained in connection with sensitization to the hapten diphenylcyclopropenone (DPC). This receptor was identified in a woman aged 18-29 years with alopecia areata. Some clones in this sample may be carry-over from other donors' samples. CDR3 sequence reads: CASSGTSGVPRQETQYF. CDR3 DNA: TGTGCCAGCAGCGGGACTAGCGGGGTCCCCAGGCAAGAGACCCAGTACTTC.